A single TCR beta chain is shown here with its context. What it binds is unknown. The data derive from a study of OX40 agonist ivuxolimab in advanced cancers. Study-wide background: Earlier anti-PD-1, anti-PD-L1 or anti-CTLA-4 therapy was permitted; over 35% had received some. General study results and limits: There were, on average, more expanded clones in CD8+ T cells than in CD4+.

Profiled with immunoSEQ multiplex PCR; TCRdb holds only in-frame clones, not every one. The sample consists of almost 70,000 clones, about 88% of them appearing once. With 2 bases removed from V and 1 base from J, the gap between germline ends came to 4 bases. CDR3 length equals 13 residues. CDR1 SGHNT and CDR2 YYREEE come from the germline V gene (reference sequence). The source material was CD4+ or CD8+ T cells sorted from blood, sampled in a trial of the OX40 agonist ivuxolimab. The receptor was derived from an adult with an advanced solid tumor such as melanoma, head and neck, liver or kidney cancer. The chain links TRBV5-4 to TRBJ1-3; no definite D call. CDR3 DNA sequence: TGTGCCAGCAGCTTCCAGTCTGGAAACACCATATATTTT. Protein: CASSFQSGNTIYF.